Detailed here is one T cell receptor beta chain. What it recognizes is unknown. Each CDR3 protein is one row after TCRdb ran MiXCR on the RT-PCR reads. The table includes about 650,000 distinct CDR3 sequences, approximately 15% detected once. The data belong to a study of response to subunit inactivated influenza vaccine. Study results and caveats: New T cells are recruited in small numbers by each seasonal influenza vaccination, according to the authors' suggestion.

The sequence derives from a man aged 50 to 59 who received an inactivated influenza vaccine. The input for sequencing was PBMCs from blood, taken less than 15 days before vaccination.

In DNA form, the CDR3 reads TGCGCCAGCAGCTTGGCCAGCGGGGGGCCCTCCTACGAGCAGTACTTC. Its protein is CASSLASGGPSYEQYF. V usage is TRBV5-1 and J usage is TRBJ2-7; 9 bases agree with TRBD2. Germline V gene sequence: CDR1 SGHRS, CDR2 YFSETQ. V lost 0 bases to trimming and J lost 0 bases; unmatched junction nucleotides: 4. This CDR3 region has 16 residues. The full variable domain, its missing parts supplied by reference TRBV5-1 and TRBJ2-7, is KAGVTQTPRYLIKTRGQQVTLSCSPISGHRSVSWYQQTPGQGLQFLFEYFSETQRNKGNFPGRFSGRQFSNSRSEMNVSTLELGDSALYLCASSLASGGPSYEQYFGPGTRLTVT.